Listed below are T cell receptor beta chains from one sample, sequenced in a study of cytomegalovirus exposure and HLA in healthy donors. The repertoire was sequenced with immunoSEQ multiplex PCR; TCRdb's copy has only in-frame clones and lacks some. The data contain around 160,000 clones, 70% of them singletons. Sample: PBMCs. The receptors come from a man aged 18 to 30 in good health and CMV-seropositive. Each CDR3 is given with its conserved first and last residue.

v_call,j_call,cdr3_aa
TRBV9,TRBJ2-6,CASSPQGIGNVLTF
TRBV5-1,TRBJ2-1,CASSVGQGASYNEQFF
TRBV19,TRBJ1-1,CASSIDRVMNTEAFF
TRBV6-5,TRBJ2-1,CASSYGQGNEQFF
TRBV5-6,TRBJ1-2,CASSPGKRQGAYYGYTF
TRBV12-5,TRBJ1-2,CASFRERDRVVRGYTF
TRBV11-3,TRBJ1-1,CASSSTGNTEAFF
TRBV7-9,TRBJ1-1,CASSLAEVTEAFF
TRBV6-1,TRBJ1-2,CASMRDRRSYTF
TRBV5-6,TRBJ2-6,CASSLPRDYWANVLTF
TRBV5-1,TRBJ2-3,CASSLSGKLTDTQYF
TRBV6-5,TRBJ1-4,CASRSKNEKLFF
TRBV29-1,TRBJ1-1,CSVEWGDTEAFF
TRBV11-1,TRBJ1-2,CASSQRQGRGYTF
TRBV6-5,TRBJ1-5,CASSRDSNQPQHF
TRBV29-1,TRBJ2-5,CSGGGTGEETQYF
TRBV13,TRBJ1-4,CASSFRGGNEKLFF
TRBV30,TRBJ2-3,CAWLGDTQYF
TRBV19,TRBJ2-3,CASSIGGGETDTQYF
TRBV5-6,TRBJ1-2,CASSGERQGYDGYTF
TRBV7-2,TRBJ2-2,CASSFSGRGAGELFF
TRBV7-9,TRBJ2-3,CASSRGGSGTDTDTQYF
TRBV7-8,TRBJ1-1,CASSLSPDREAFF
TRBV7-3,TRBJ2-5,CASSLTGTGERETQYF
TRBV7-2,TRBJ2-5,CASSKEGGRETQYF
TRBV19,TRBJ2-2,CASSISGPTGELFF
TRBV29-1,TRBJ2-5,CSVAPSAETQYF
TRBV7-3,TRBJ2-5,CASSLNGGGQETQYF
TRBV6-1,TRBJ1-2,CASSDQGMGGYTF
TRBV5-6,TRBJ1-2,CASRRQDVDGYTF
TRBV27,TRBJ2-1,CASSSDNEQFF
TRBV19,TRBJ1-1,CASSIQGALTEAFF
TRBV30,TRBJ1-4,CAWNGLDGEKLFF
TRBV2,TRBJ2-5,CASSGDRGRETQYF
TRBV6-5,TRBJ1-2,CASLGGSNYGYTF
TRBV4-1,TRBJ2-5,CASSQGGRVSAGQETQYF
TRBV30,TRBJ2-4,CAWSHAGSNIQYF
TRBV27,TRBJ1-3,CASGAGTGTGNTIYF
TRBV7-8,TRBJ1-5,CASSFRTGRDQPQHF
TRBV19,TRBJ2-4,CATKDGGAENIQYF
TRBV5-6,TRBJ2-5,CASSNSGGPQETQYF
TRBV19,TRBJ2-3,CASSTLLGGGAGTDTQYF
TRBV6-6,TRBJ1-1,CASSAGGGDTEAFF
TRBV5-1,TRBJ2-5,CASSSGGEIQYF
TRBV28,TRBJ1-1,CASSLGTGNTEAFF
TRBV5-1,TRBJ2-5,CASSLTGTDEETQYF
TRBV5-6,TRBJ2-1,CASSWGGTGYEQFF
TRBV9,TRBJ1-3,CASSVEGGHGNTIYF
TRBV4-1,TRBJ2-3,CASSQDGGLTDTQYF
TRBV5-1,TRBJ2-5,CASSLAPSGSQETQYF
TRBV4-1,TRBJ2-5,CASSQPGLEETQYF
TRBV6-4,TRBJ2-1,CASSGASGGGNEQFF
TRBV5-4,TRBJ2-3,CASSLGTSDRDTQYF
TRBV19,TRBJ2-1,CASSIIGSSGSGGYNEQFF
TRBV28,TRBJ1-2,CASTILAVYGYTF
TRBV7-8,TRBJ1-3,CASSLVAGNTIYF
TRBV6-1,TRBJ1-1,CASRRGGSTEAFF